The 31 T cell receptor beta chains in this list originate from one sample, sequenced in a study of a mutant IDH1 vaccine in newly diagnosed glioma. The time point denotes: week 23, last vaccination. What each vaccine dose contained was 300 ug of mutant IDH1 20-mer peptide, accompanied by topical imiquimod. For these TCRs, the target antigens are not known. Data came from immunoSEQ multiplex PCR; TCRdb stores just in-frame clones and leaves some out. This sample has around 40,000 clones; about four fifths occur once, and the top ten carry 2.4%. Sequencing used PBMCs, obtained from a glioma patient whose treatment included an IDH1 peptide vaccine. These receptors were obtained from a woman between 18 and 29 years old with glioma. Some clones in this sample may be carry-over from other donors' samples.

CDR3 DNA sequence: TGCACCAGCAGCCAAGTACCGGGACTAGCCTACAATGAGCAGTTCTTC. The encoded protein is CTSSQVPGLAYNEQFF. The chain combines TRBV1 with TRBJ2-1; the table calls TRBD2, which could not be checked here. TRBV1 is an annotated pseudogene. There are 16 residues in the CDR3.

The chain combines TRBV27 with TRBJ1-1, with a weak D call TRBD1 (6 bases). This CDR3 region has 14 residues. Germline CDR1 MNHEY, CDR2 SMNVEV (reference sequence). Trimming removed 2 bases from V and 1 base from J, with 8 bases in between. CDR3 protein: CASSLRGGNTEAFF. The CDR3, as DNA: TGTGCCAGCAGTTTAAGGGGGGGGAACACTGAAGCTTTCTTT.

In this sample, this clone turned up a few times. J is TRBJ1-5 and V is TRBV6-6; D unresolved. Germline CDR1 is MNHNY and CDR2 is SVGAGI (reference sequence). The CDR3 sequence is 11 residues long. The V end lost 9 bases, the J end lost 0 bases, and 3 bases lay between the germline ends. The CDR3 DNA follows: TGTGCCAGTTCTAGCAATCAGCCCCAGCATTTT. This gives the protein CASSSNQPQHF.

The CDR3, as DNA: TGTGCCAGCAGTTACTCGGGGGGTCAGGGACGCGGCTACACCTTC. Protein product: CASSYSGGQGRGYTF. The chain employs TRBV6-5 and TRBJ1-2; a weak D match, TRBD1 (5 bases). This CDR3 spans 15 amino acids. V was cut by 0 bases and J by 8 bases, with 16 bases left in between. The germline V gene has CDR1 MNHEY and CDR2 SVGAGI.

This clone was picked up a small number of times. The chain links TRBV27 to TRBJ1-1; D remains ambiguous. The CDR3 extends over 13 amino acids. Germline lookup yields CDR1 MNHEY and CDR2 SMNVEV (reference sequence). With 5 bases removed from V and 1 base from J, the gap between germline ends came to 8 bases. CDR3 nucleotide sequence: TGTGCCAGCAGTAACGGACCGAACACTGAAGCTTTCTTT. It translates to CASSNGPNTEAFF.

This clone was seen once. The chain recombines TRBV7-9 with TRBJ2-5; 10 bases fit TRBD2. CDR3 size: 15 residues. The V gene end was trimmed by 2 bases and the J gene end by 1 base; junction bases not matched to a gene: 1. The germline V gene has CDR1 SEHNR and CDR2 FQNEAQ (reference sequence). This CDR3 is CASSLIAGGQETQYF. The CDR3 DNA is TGTGCCAGCAGCTTAATAGCGGGGGGCCAAGAGACCCAGTACTTC.

The gene calls are TRBV14 and TRBJ1-1, with D uncertain. CDR1 and CDR2 (germline): SGHDN, FVKESK. Trimming removed 0 bases from V and 10 bases from J, with 12 bases in between. The CDR3 is made up of 13 amino acids. This CDR3 reads CASSQDEASRAFF. CDR3 sequence (DNA): TGTGCCAGCAGCCAAGATGAGGCCAGCCGAGCTTTCTTT.

The table lists this clone with a few counts. The gene calls are TRBV6-5 and TRBJ1-2, with D hard to call. This CDR3 contains 13 residues. Trimming took 6 bases from V and 8 from J, leaving 16 bases between them. The germline gives CDR1 MNHEY, CDR2 SVGAGI. The chain's CDR3 is CASSTNNPGGYTF. CDR3 bases: TGTGCCAGCAGCACTAACAATCCCGGGGGCTACACCTTC.

This clone was recorded only once. The chain joins TRBV6-6 to TRBJ2-7; the D is unclear. Trimming shortened V by 0 bases and J by 0 bases, and 3 bases separated the two germline ends. The CDR3 consists of 13 residues. From germline, CDR1 is MNHNY and CDR2 SVGAGI (reference sequence). CDR3 residues: CASSYSSSYEQYF. For the CDR3, the DNA is TGTGCCAGCAGTTACTCTTCCTCCTACGAGCAGTACTTC.

This clone was recorded only once. The chain employs TRBV6-5 and TRBJ2-1; the match to TRBD2 covers 7 bases. From germline, CDR1 is MNHEY and CDR2 SVGAGI. Trimming took 6 bases from V and 1 from J; bases not matched to a gene: 6. CDR3 length: 15 amino acids. CDR3 nucleotide sequence: TGTGCCAGCAGCCGGGGCGGGGGTTCCTACAATGAGCAGTTCTTC. Translating gives CASSRGGGSYNEQFF.

The rearrangement links TRBV15 to TRBJ1-2, with TRBD1 identical over 7 bases. J was trimmed by 0 bases and V by 3 bases; bases with no gene match: 7. Germline CDR1 LNHNV, CDR2 YYDKDF (reference sequence). The CDR3 has 16 residues. The CDR3 DNA is TGTGCCACCAGCAGGGCCTCGGGACAGTCTAACTATGGCTACACCTTC. This codes for CATSRASGQSNYGYTF.

The chain is built from TRBV13 and TRBJ1-1, with D tentatively TRBD1 (6 bases). Per germline, CDR1 PRHDT and CDR2 FYEKMQ (reference sequence). Trimming removed 4 bases at V and 5 bases at J, with 11 bases between. The CDR3 length is 13 residues. The CDR3 protein is CASSWLTGTEAFF. The CDR3, as DNA: TGTGCCAGCAGCTGGTTGACAGGAACTGAAGCTTTCTTT. Drawing the rest from reference TRBV13 and TRBJ1-1, the complete variable domain is AAGVIQSPRHLIKEKRETATLKCYPIPRHDTVYWYQQGPGQDPQFLISFYEKMQSDKGSIPDRFSAQQFSDYHSELNMSSLELGDSALYFCASSWLTGTEAFFGQGTRLTVV.

This sequence joins TRBV7-6 and TRBJ2-1, with 8 bases matching TRBD2. The CDR3 consists of 16 residues. The ends lost 1 base at V and 2 bases at J; junction bases unmatched: 4. Germline-derived CDR1 and CDR2 are SGHVS and FNYEAQ. The CDR3 bases are TGTGCCAGCAGCTTAGTGGGCGGGAGGACCTACAATGAGCAGTTCTTC. This encodes CASSLVGGRTYNEQFF.

The rearrangement links TRBV29-1 to TRBJ1-4, with D unclear. Germline V lookup: CDR1 SQVTM, CDR2 ANQGSEA. V was trimmed by 4 bases and J by 8 bases, leaving 5 bases between them. The CDR3 consists of 10 residues. This CDR3 reads CSVGSEKLFF. CDR3 nucleotide sequence: TGCAGCGTTGGGAGCGAAAAACTGTTTTTT.

The V call is TRBV25-1, the J call TRBJ2-1, with 14 nucleotides matching TRBD2. With V trimmed by 4 bases and J by 9 bases, 8 bases remained unmatched. Germline V gives CDR1 MGHDK, CDR2 SYGVNS. This CDR3 has 16 amino acids. The CDR3 nucleotides are TGTGCCAGCAGTGGGCTTCAGACTAGCGGGAGGGGTGAGCAGTTCTTC. Translation: CASSGLQTSGRGEQFF.

CDR3 coding DNA: TGTGCCAGCAGCTTAGTCGGAGAGACCCAGTACTTC. It yields the protein CASSLVGETQYF. This chain uses TRBV7-9 with TRBJ2-5; D is undetermined. Germline V CDR1 and CDR2: SEHNR, FQNEAQ (reference sequence). V was trimmed by 1 base and J by 4 bases, leaving 4 bases between them. The CDR3 loop spans 12 amino acids.

This chain joins TRBV7-2 and TRBJ2-1; 11 bases align to TRBD2. With V trimmed by 1 base and J by 1 base, 0 bases remained unmatched. The CDR3 loop spans 16 amino acids. CDR1 is SGHTA, CDR2 FQGNSA, per germline. CDR3 nucleotide sequence: TGTGCCAGCAGCTTAGGACTAGCGGGGTCCTACAATGAGCAGTTCTTC. This sequence encodes CASSLGLAGSYNEQFF.

The chain is built from TRBV11-2 and TRBJ2-7; D is ambiguous. Per germline, CDR1 SGHAT and CDR2 FQNNGV. CDR3 length equals 14 residues. V was pared by 1 base and J by 0 bases, with 7 bases between. The CDR3 nucleotides are TGTGCCAGCAGCTTAGCAGGAAGCTCCTACGAGCAGTACTTC. This translates into CASSLAGSSYEQYF.

The chain has TRBV27 and TRBJ2-7; 10 bases line up with TRBD2. The CDR3 consists of 13 residues. V dropped 6 bases and J dropped 3; count of bases not matched to a gene: 2. CDR1 and CDR2 from the germline V gene are MNHEY and SMNVEV (reference sequence). CDR3 nucleotides: TGTGCCAGCAGGGCTAGCGGGAGCTACGAGCAGTACTTC. Translating gives CASRASGSYEQYF.

V usage is TRBV11-3 and J usage is TRBJ2-7, with D possibly being TRBD2 (5 bases). Trimming shortened V by 2 bases and J by 0 bases, and 14 bases separated the two germline ends. The V gene's germline CDR1 is SGHNT and CDR2 YENEEA. The CDR3 is made up of 16 amino acids. CDR3 region: CASSLSERGSSYEQYF. Here the CDR3 DNA reads TGTGCCAGCAGCTTATCGGAGAGAGGGAGCTCCTACGAGCAGTACTTC.

The J gene is TRBJ2-3, the V gene TRBV6-6; the D is unclear. The germline V gene encodes CDR1 MNHNY and CDR2 SVGAGI (reference sequence). The V end lost 4 bases, the J end lost 3 bases, and 17 bases lay between the germline ends. The CDR3 is 16 residues long. The CDR3 loop is CASSFRPPPRTDTQYF. The CDR3 coding sequence is TGTGCCAGCAGTTTCCGGCCCCCTCCGAGGACAGATACGCAGTATTTT.

The rearrangement links TRBV6-5 to TRBJ2-2; tentatively, D is TRBD1 (5 bases). CDR3 length: 13 amino acids. Trimming shortened V by 5 bases and J by 7 bases, and 11 bases separated the two germline ends. Germline V gives CDR1 MNHEY, CDR2 SVGAGI. As DNA, the CDR3 is TGTGCCAGCAGTGTGGGGCATGGCGGGGAGCTGTTTTTT. Amino acids: CASSVGHGGELFF.

V usage is TRBV27 and J usage is TRBJ1-5, with D maybe TRBD1 (6 bases). Germline CDR1 is MNHEY and CDR2 is SMNVEV (reference sequence). Trimming took off 10 bases at V and 4 bases at J, with 29 bases between the two ends. The length of the CDR3 is 18 residues. The CDR3 loop reads CATSEMSTGGPRNQPQHF. CDR3 in DNA: TGTGCCACCAGCGAAATGTCCACGGGGGGGCCGAGAAATCAGCCCCAGCATTTT.

This chain links TRBV2 with TRBJ1-2, with D possibly matching TRBD1 (5 bases). Germline CDR1 is SNHLY and CDR2 is FYNNEI. There are 13 residues in the CDR3. Trimming stripped 7 bases from V and 6 bases from J, with 15 bases between. This CDR3 is CASTRERFDGYTF. As DNA, the CDR3 is TGTGCCAGCACCAGGGAACGTTTCGATGGCTACACCTTC.

As for this clone: An end of the junction does not agree with germline; a read error may underlie this. This sequence joins TRBV20-1 and TRBJ2-7, with TRBD2 matching 7 bases. CDR1 and CDR2 (germline): DFQATT, SNEGSKA (reference sequence). This CDR3 spans 11 amino acids. The CDR3 reads CSARDLAGETF. The CDR3 DNA is TGCAGTGCTAGAGATCTGGCGGGAGAGACTTTC.

The chain couples TRBV4-2 to TRBJ2-3; the match to TRBD2 covers 10 bases. In germline, CDR1 is LGHNA, CDR2 YNFKEQ. The CDR3 is 15 amino acids. With 4 bases clipped from V and 4 bases from J, the junction kept 5 bases outside the gene matches. This chain's CDR3 is CASSLPLAGADTQYF. The CDR3 DNA reads as TGTGCCAGCAGCCTACCTCTAGCGGGAGCAGATACGCAGTATTTT.

J is TRBJ2-7 and V is TRBV6-1; maybe TRBD1 (5 bases). V was cut by 11 bases and J by 6 bases, with 17 bases left in between. The CDR3 spans 12 residues. The germline gives CDR1 MNHNS, CDR2 SASEGT. CDR3 sequence reads: CASSLGAREQYF. The CDR3 nucleotides read TGTGCCTCGTCTCTAGGGGCACGCGAGCAGTACTTC.

The gene calls are TRBV1 and TRBJ1-2; TRBD1, the D gene given by the table, was not confirmed from the DNA. TRBV1 is a recognized pseudogene. The CDR3 contains 15 residues. CDR3: CTSSFTGEANYGYTF. For the CDR3, the DNA is TGCACCAGCAGCTTTACAGGGGAAGCTAACTATGGCTACACCTTC.

The rearrangement uses TRBV5-1 and TRBJ2-3; tentative D call: TRBD1 (6 bases). This CDR3 spans 14 amino acids. V lost 4 bases, J lost 2 bases, and 11 bases lay in between. The germline V gene has CDR1 SGHRS and CDR2 YFSETQ. The CDR3 region is CASSQGIYTDTQYF. In nucleotides, the CDR3 is TGCGCCAGCAGCCAGGGGATTTACACAGATACGCAGTATTTT.

This rearrangement joins TRBV5-1 to TRBJ1-2; D unresolved. The germline V and J ends were trimmed by 7 bases and 1 base, with 14 bases remaining between them. This CDR3 comprises 14 residues. CDR1 is SGHRS, CDR2 YFSETQ, per germline. The chain's CDR3 is CASSPSGSNYGYTF. As DNA, the CDR3 is TGCGCCAGCTCGCCGTCTGGCAGTAACTATGGCTACACCTTC.

The chain uses TRBV6-1 and TRBJ2-3, with D perhaps being TRBD1 or TRBD2 (6 bases each). Germline V gene data show CDR1 as MNHNS and CDR2 as SASEGT. V gave up 5 bases and J gave up 6 bases, with 12 bases separating them. This CDR3 is built from 13 residues. The CDR3 bases are TGTGCCAGCAGTCACAGGGAGGCGGATACGCAGTATTTT. Translating it yields CASSHREADTQYF.